This entry lists 2 T cell receptor beta chains sequenced from one sample in a study of CD8+CD57+ T cells in acquired aplastic anemia. Only patients with CD8+CD57+ cell expansion on flow cytometry were chosen for sequencing. Genomic DNA, the template, was used for profiling of the TCR beta VDJ and CDR3. One entry per CDR3 protein, called by TCRdb with MiXCR from the reads. The data contain about 120,000 distinct CDR3 sequences, over 30% of them seen just once; the ten biggest clones take up around 2.7%. Sequencing was carried out using sorted CD4+, CD8+, or CD8+CD57+ T cells (not recorded which) from PBMCs. All receptors come from a human donor with aplastic anemia.

The chain has TRBV7-2 and TRBJ2-2; 7 nucleotides line up with TRBD1. The CDR3 loop spans 15 amino acids. V dropped 6 bases and J dropped 5; count of bases not matched to a gene: 9. Germline assignment: CDR1 SGHTA and CDR2 FQGNSA. DNA for the CDR3: TGTGCCAGCAGTTCCGGGACAGAGTATACCGGGGAGCTGTTTTTT. Its protein product is CASSSGTEYTGELFF.

This clonotype showed up just once. The J gene is TRBJ2-3, the V gene TRBV19; 7 bases are shared with TRBD2. The junction had 3 bases not matched to a gene; V was cut back by 5 bases and J by 1 base. CDR1 and CDR2 (germline): LNHDA, SQIVND (reference sequence). The CDR3 spans 14 residues. In nucleotides, the CDR3 is TGTGCCAGTAGTGCTCGGGGGGGCACAGATACGCAGTATTTT. Translated, it gives CASSARGGTDTQYF.